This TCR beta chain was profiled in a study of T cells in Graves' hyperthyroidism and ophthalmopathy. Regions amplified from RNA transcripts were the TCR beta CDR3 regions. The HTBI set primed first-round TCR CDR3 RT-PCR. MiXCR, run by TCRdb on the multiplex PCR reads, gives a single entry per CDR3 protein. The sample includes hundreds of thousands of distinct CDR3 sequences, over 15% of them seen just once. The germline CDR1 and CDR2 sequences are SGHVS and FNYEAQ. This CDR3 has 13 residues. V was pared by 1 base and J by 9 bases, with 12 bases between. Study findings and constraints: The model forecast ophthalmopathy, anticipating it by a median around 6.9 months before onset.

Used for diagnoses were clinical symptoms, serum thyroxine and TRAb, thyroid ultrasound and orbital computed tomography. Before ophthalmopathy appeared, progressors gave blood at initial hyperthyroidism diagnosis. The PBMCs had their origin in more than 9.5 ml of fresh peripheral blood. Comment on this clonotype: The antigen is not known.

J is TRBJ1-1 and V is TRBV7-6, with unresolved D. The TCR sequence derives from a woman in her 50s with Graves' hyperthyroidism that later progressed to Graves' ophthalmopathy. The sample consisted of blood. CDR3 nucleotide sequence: TGTGCCAGCAGCTTAGGTTCGCCAGAGAAAGCTTTCTTT. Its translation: CASSLGSPEKAFF.